One and the same sample provided the 9 T cell receptor beta chains below, sequenced in a study of response to subunit inactivated influenza vaccine. TCRdb reprocessed the RT-PCR reads with MiXCR, giving one entry per CDR3 protein. Of about 540,000 distinct CDR3 sequences listed, roughly a quarter are singletons. This sample was also put to use in a study of T cells expressing NK-cell markers. That paper states: As the method of synthesis, 5'RACE template switching with UMIs yielded TCR beta cDNA.

Source: CD4+ T cells sorted from PBMCs, taken roughly 12 days after vaccination. These receptors were taken from a man aged 45-60 years who received an inactivated influenza vaccine.

In this sample, this clonotype turned up a few times. The J gene is TRBJ2-7, the V gene TRBV3-1; 7 bases are a match to TRBD1. The trim removed 3 bases at V and 0 bases at J, leaving 5 bases unmatched. Germline CDR1 reads LGHDT; CDR2 reads YNNKEL (reference sequence). The CDR3 totals 15 residues. The CDR3 here is CASSQDGDSSYEQYF. CDR3 DNA sequence: TGTGCCAGCAGCCAGGACGGGGACAGCTCCTACGAGCAGTACTTC.

This clonotype has just a few counts. This chain links TRBV19 with TRBJ2-2; 10 nucleotides align to TRBD1. After removal of 10 bases from V and 7 bases from J, the junction contained 21 bases not matched to a gene. Germline V gene sequence: CDR1 LNHDA, CDR2 SQIVND (reference sequence). This CDR3 comprises 18 residues. CDR3 DNA sequence: TGTGCCACCAAAGGGGGTAATCGGGACAGGGGCAAGAACGGGGAGCTGTTTTTT. Its protein is CATKGGNRDRGKNGELFF.

The chain is built from TRBV11-2 and TRBJ2-4, with a weak D call TRBD2 (5 bases). The V gene's germline CDR1 is SGHAT and CDR2 FQNNGV. The CDR3 runs 17 residues. V lost 7 bases, J lost 0 bases, and 19 bases lay in between. The CDR3 coding sequence is TGTGCCAGCAAACCGAGGTGGTCAGGAGGAGCCAAAAACATTCAGTACTTC. Its translation is CASKPRWSGGAKNIQYF.

The CDR3 spells CASSYEGGWETQYF. The CDR3 region has the DNA TGTGCCAGCAGTTACGAAGGAGGCTGGGAGACCCAGTACTTC. The chain joins TRBV6-2 or TRBV6-3 to TRBJ2-5, with TRBD2 as a possible D gene (5 bases). Germline CDR1 MNHEY, CDR2 SVGEGT. The length of the CDR3 is 14 residues. Between the trimmed V and J ends, which lost 2 bases and 5 bases, there was a span of 12 bases.

The table lists this clonotype with a few counts. The gene calls are TRBV15 and TRBJ2-1; 11 bases line up with TRBD2. Trimming cost V 1 base and J 7 bases; bases outside gene matches: 6. Germline-derived CDR1 and CDR2 are LNHNV and YYDKDF (reference sequence). The CDR3 is 16 residues long. The CDR3 region is CATSRGTSGSGNEQFF. The CDR3 DNA reads as TGTGCCACCAGCAGAGGAACTAGCGGGAGTGGGAATGAGCAGTTCTTC.

V and J are TRBV12-3 or TRBV12-4 and TRBJ1-2; D uncertain. Trimming stripped 7 bases from V and 0 bases from J, with 9 bases between. This CDR3 spans 13 amino acids. CDR3 sequence (DNA): TGTGCCAGCACCGCGCAGGCTAACTATGGCTACACCTTC. This codes for CASTAQANYGYTF.

The chain links TRBV3-1 to TRBJ1-1; 8 bases fit TRBD1. Germline V gene data show CDR1 as LGHDT and CDR2 as YNNKEL (reference sequence). The CDR3 contains 16 residues. With V trimmed by 5 bases and J by 1 base, 9 bases remained unmatched. In nucleotides, the CDR3 is TGTGCCAGCAGCAGATACTTTACAGGGGGGAACACTGAAGCTTTCTTT. This encodes CASSRYFTGGNTEAFF.

The V and J genes are TRBV5-5 and TRBJ1-2; D may be TRBD1 (5 bases). Between the trimmed V and J ends, which lost 2 bases and 0 bases, there was a span of 8 bases. The V gene's germline CDR1 is SGHKS and CDR2 YYEKEE (reference sequence). The CDR3 loop spans 14 amino acids. The CDR3 loop reads CASSFGGTNYGYTF. CDR3 coding DNA: TGTGCCAGCAGCTTTGGGGGGACTAACTATGGCTACACCTTC.

This clonotype has only a few counts. The chain is built from TRBV3-1 and TRBJ2-1; 7 bases line up with TRBD1. The CDR3 totals 19 residues. V trimming: 2 bases; J trimming: 5 bases; junction bases outside the gene matches: 18. CDR1 is LGHDT, CDR2 YNNKEL, per germline (reference sequence). DNA for the CDR3: TGTGCCAGCAGCCAACCGCCATTAAGACAGGGAAATATACACAATGAGCAGTTCTTC. Protein: CASSQPPLRQGNIHNEQFF.